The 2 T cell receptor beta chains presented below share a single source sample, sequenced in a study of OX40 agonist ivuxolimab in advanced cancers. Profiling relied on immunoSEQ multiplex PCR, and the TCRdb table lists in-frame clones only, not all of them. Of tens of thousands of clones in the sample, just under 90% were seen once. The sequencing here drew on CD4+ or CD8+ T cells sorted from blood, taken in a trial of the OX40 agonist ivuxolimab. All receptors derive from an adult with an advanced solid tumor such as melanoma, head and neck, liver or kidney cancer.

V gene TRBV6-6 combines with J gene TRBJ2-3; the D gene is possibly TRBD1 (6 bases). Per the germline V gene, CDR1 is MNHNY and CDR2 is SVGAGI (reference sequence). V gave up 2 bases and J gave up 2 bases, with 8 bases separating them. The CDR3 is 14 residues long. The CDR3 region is CASSYGGPTDTQYF. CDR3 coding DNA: TGTGCCAGCAGTTACGGGGGCCCCACAGATACGCAGTATTTT.

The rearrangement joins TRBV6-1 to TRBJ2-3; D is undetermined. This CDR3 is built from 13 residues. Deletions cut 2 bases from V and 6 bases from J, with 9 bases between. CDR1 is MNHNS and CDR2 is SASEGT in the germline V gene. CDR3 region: CASSEWLSDTQYF. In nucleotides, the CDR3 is TGTGCCAGCAGTGAATGGCTGTCGGATACGCAGTATTTT.